These T cell receptor beta chains were read from a single sample in a study of blood T cell repertoires in COVID-19. The table came from immunoSEQ multiplex PCR; TCRdb's copy has only in-frame clones and leaves some out. The repertoire consists of 300,000 to 350,000 clones, with about nine tenths occurring once and the leading ten covering 1.5% to 2%. The specimen was peripheral blood. Receptors originate from a woman aged 25 to 39 with COVID-19, enrolled during active disease. Both conserved end residues are part of each CDR3. D genes are given only for firm matches. Expanded clones are given a class, and other clones once, few, many or no size at all.

-,TRBV9,-,TRBJ1-1,TGTGCCAGCAGCGCAAGCCCGGTCGGGAACACTGAAGCTTTCTTT,CASSASPVGNTEAFF
TRBD2,TRBV5-1,-,TRBJ2-2,TGCGCCAGCAGCTTGCTTAGGACTAGCGGGGGGGACCCCTTTATGGACACCGGGGAGCTGTTTTTT,CASSLLRTSGGDPFMDTGELFF
TRBD1,TRBV19,-,TRBJ1-5,TGTGCCAGTGCGGACAGGGGGCAAGGCAATCAGCCCCAGCATTTT,CASADRGQGNQPQHF
TRBD2,TRBV15,-,TRBJ2-3,TGTGCCACCAGCAGCATAGCGGGGGGGCCAGATACGCAGTATTTT,CATSSIAGGPDTQYF
-,TRBV6-5,-,TRBJ1-5,TGTGCCATAACGGCGGGACCCAATCAGCCCCAGCATTTT,CAITAGPNQPQHF
-,TRBV5-1,-,TRBJ2-5,TGCGCCAGCAGCGGGGGGAAGGTAGAGACCCAGTACTTC,CASSGGKVETQYF
-,TRBV27,many,TRBJ2-2,TGTGCCAGCAGTTTTGGGACTCCCACCGGGGAGCTGTTTTTT,CASSFGTPTGELFF
-,TRBV6-4,-,TRBJ1-5,TGTGCCAGCAGTGGGGGCCCTTATCAGCCCCAGCATTTT,CASSGGPYQPQHF
-,TRBV12-3/TRBV12-4,-,TRBJ1-1,TGTGCCAGCAGTTTAGGGCACACTGAAGCTTTCTTT,CASSLGHTEAFF
-,TRBV19,-,TRBJ1-2,TGTGCCAGTAGTCCCCTGACAGTGACTCCCACCTTC,CASSPLTVTPTF
-,TRBV27,once,TRBJ2-1,TGTGCCAGCAGTTTACGAGGGAGCTCCTACAATGAGCAGTTCTTC,CASSLRGSSYNEQFF
TRBD1,TRBV28,few,TRBJ1-3,TGTGCCAGCAGTTCAGGGGGAAGCTCTGGAAACACCATATATTTT,CASSSGGSSGNTIYF
-,TRBV6-5,-,TRBJ1-1,TGTGCCAGCAGTTACGCCCCCGGGAAGAACACTGAAGCTTTCTTT,CASSYAPGKNTEAFF
-,TRBV6-1,-,TRBJ1-1,TGTGCCAGCAGTGAAGGAGGGGGGGGCGGCACTGAAGCTTTCTTT,CASSEGGGGGTEAFF
-,TRBV10-3,-,TRBJ1-1,TGTGCCATCACCGACATGAACACTGAAGCTTTCTTT,CAITDMNTEAFF
TRBD1,TRBV19,-,TRBJ2-4,TGTGCCAGTAGTAAAGGACAGGAGGAAAACATTCAGTACTTC,CASSKGQEENIQYF
TRBD1,TRBV6-1,-,TRBJ1-2,TGTGCCAGCAGTGAAGACCACCTTCGGGCGTTCAGGGGGTATGGCTACACCTTC,CASSEDHLRAFRGYGYTF
-,TRBV7-9,-,TRBJ2-5,TGTGCCAGCAGCGCCCTTAGAATCCAAGAGACCCAGTACTTC,CASSALRIQETQYF
-,TRBV27,once,TRBJ1-1,TGTGCCAGCAGTTTATCGGGCATGAACACTGAAGCTTTCTTT,CASSLSGMNTEAFF
-,TRBV2,-,TRBJ1-2,TGTGCCAGCGGCGGGAACTATGGCTACACCTTC,CASGGNYGYTF
-,TRBV19,-,TRBJ1-5,TGTGCCAGTAGTATTGCCACGCGTGGCAATCAGCCCCAGCATTTT,CASSIATRGNQPQHF
TRBD1,TRBV7-9,-,TRBJ2-1,TGTGCCAGCAGCTACACCGGGACAGCTAGTACTGAGCAGTTCTTC,CASSYTGTASTEQFF
TRBD2,TRBV5-1,-,TRBJ2-7,TGCGCCAGCAGCCCCCTGAGCGGGGCTCTCCACGAGCAGTACTTC,CASSPLSGALHEQYF
-,TRBV5-6,-,TRBJ1-2,TGTGCCAGCAGCTTATTGAGGGACATCGCGATCTATGGCTACACCTTC,CASSLLRDIAIYGYTF
-,TRBV6-2/TRBV6-3,-,TRBJ2-2,TGTGCCAGCAGCCCAGCGCGGGAGCTGTTTTTT,CASSPARELFF
TRBD1,TRBV24-1,-,TRBJ2-1,TGTGCCACCAGTGCTCGGACAGGGGGCGGGGATGAGCAGTTCTTC,CATSARTGGGDEQFF
-,TRBV14,-,TRBJ1-3,TGTGCCAGCAGCCAAAATCCGAATGTAGTCGGAAACACCATATATTTT,CASSQNPNVVGNTIYF